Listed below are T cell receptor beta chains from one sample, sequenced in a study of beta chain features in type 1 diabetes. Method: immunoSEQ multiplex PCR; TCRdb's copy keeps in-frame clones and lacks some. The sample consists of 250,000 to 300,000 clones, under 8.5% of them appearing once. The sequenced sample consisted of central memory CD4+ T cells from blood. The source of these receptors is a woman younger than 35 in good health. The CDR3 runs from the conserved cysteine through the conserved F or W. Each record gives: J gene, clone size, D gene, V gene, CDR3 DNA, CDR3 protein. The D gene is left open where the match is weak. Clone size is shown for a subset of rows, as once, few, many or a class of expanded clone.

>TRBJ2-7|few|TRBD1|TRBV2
TGTGCCAGCAGCCCGGACAGGGGAGTCTACGAGCAGTACTTC
CASSPDRGVYEQYF
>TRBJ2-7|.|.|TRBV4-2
TGTGCCAGCAGCCAAGACAGCAGAGTCTACGAGCAGTACTTC
CASSQDSRVYEQYF
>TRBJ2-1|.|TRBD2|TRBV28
TGTGCCAGCAGCCCCGGACTAGCGGGGGCCCAACTTGGCGATGAGCAGTTCTTC
CASSPGLAGAQLGDEQFF
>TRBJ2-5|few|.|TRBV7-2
TGTGCCAGCAGCGTCGACCAGGCAGAGACCCAGTACTTC
CASSVDQAETQYF
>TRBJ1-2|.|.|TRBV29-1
TGCAGCGTTGTACCCGGGTCGGGTGGCTACACCTTC
CSVVPGSGGYTF
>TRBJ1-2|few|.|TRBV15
TGTGCCACCAGCAGAGATCGGGCAATTAACTATGGCTACACCTTC
CATSRDRAINYGYTF
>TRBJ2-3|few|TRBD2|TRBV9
TGTGCCAGCAGCCCGATGGTAGCGGGGGATACGCAGTATTTT
CASSPMVAGDTQYF
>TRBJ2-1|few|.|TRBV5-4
TGTGCCAGCAGCTCGCAGGGCCAAGGGACCTACAATGAGCAGTTCTTC
CASSSQGQGTYNEQFF
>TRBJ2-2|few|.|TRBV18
TGTGCCAGCTCATCAACAGGGTACATCGGGGAGCTGTTTTTT
CASSSTGYIGELFF
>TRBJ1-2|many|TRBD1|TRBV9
TGTGCCAGCAGCGCAAGACAGGGAGCTAACTATGGCTACACCTTC
CASSARQGANYGYTF
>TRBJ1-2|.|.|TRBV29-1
TGCAGCGCACGACAGCTTAACTATGGCTACACCTTC
CSARQLNYGYTF
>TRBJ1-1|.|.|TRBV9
TGTGCCAGCAGCCTTACAGGTTATCTAAACACTGAAGCTTTCTTT
CASSLTGYLNTEAFF
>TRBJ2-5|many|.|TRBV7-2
TGTGCCAGCAGCTTCGCTCAGGCGGGGACCCAGTACTTC
CASSFAQAGTQYF
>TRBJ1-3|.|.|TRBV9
TGTGCCAGCAGCGAGGTCGTCTCTGGAAACACCATATATTTT
CASSEVVSGNTIYF
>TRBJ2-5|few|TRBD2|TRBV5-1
TGCGCCAGCAGCGATGGGACTAGCGGGGAGACCCAGTACTTC
CASSDGTSGETQYF
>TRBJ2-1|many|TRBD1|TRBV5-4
TGTGCCAGCAGCTCCCGGACAGGGAACAATGAGCAGTTCTTC
CASSSRTGNNEQFF
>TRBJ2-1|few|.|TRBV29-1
TGCAGCACCCACGGGGGTAGTGAGCAGTTCTTC
CSTHGGSEQFF
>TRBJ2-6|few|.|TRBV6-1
TGTGCCAGCAGTTTATTAGCGTCTGGGGCCAACGTCCTGACTTTC
CASSLLASGANVLTF
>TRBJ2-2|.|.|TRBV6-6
TGTGCCAGCATCCCATCGACTTCTTTGGGCGGGGAGCTGTTTTTT
CASIPSTSLGGELFF
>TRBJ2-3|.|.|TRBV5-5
TGTGCCAGCAGCTTGGCGACGGCAGATACGCAGTATTTT
CASSLATADTQYF
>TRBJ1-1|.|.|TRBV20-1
TGCAGTGCTAAATCAGCAGAAGCTTTCTTT
CSAKSAEAFF
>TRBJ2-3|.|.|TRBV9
TGTGCCAGCAGCGTAGAACAGAACACAGATACGCAGTATTTT
CASSVEQNTDTQYF
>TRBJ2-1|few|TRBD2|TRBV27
TGTGCCAGCAGTCCTTGGGGAGGGCGCTCCTACAATGAGCAGTTCTTC
CASSPWGGRSYNEQFF
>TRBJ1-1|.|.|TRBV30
TGTGCCTGGAGTGGTGGTTTGGCAGGGATGGGAGGAAATACTGAAGCTTTCTTT
CAWSGGLAGMGGNTEAFF
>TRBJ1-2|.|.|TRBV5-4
TGTGCCAGCAGCTTGGCGGCCTATGGCTACACCTTC
CASSLAAYGYTF
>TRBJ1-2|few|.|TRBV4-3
TGCGCCAGCAGCCAAGGAGAGGGGGATGGCTACACCTTC
CASSQGEGDGYTF
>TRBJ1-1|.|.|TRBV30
TGTGCCTGGAGTCCCGGAAATAAAGCTTTCTTT
CAWSPGNKAFF
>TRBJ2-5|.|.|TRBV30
TGTGCCTGCGCTGTGGGGGGCCAGACCCAGTACTTC
CACAVGGQTQYF
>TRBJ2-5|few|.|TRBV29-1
TGCAGCGTTGGCTGGGGAGGGGGCAAGGTCGGGGAGACCCAGTACTTC
CSVGWGGGKVGETQYF
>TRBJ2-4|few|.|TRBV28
TGTGCCAGCAGTTTATGGGGTAGCAAAAACATTCAGTACTTC
CASSLWGSKNIQYF
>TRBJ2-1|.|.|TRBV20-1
TGCAGTGCTCGGGGACACCATGAGCAGTTCTTC
CSARGHHEQFF
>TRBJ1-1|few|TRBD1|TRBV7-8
TGTGCCAGCAGCTTAGCACCAGGACAGGGACACACTGAAGCTTTCTTT
CASSLAPGQGHTEAFF
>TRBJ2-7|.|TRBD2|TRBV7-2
TGTGCCAGCAGCTCGCTAGCGGGGGGGGCCTACGAGCAGTACTTC
CASSSLAGGAYEQYF
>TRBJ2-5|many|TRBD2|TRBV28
TGTGCCAGCAGTCGGGCGGGGGGCTCTCCCGAGACCCAGTACTTC
CASSRAGGSPETQYF
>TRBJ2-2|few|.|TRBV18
TGTGCCAGCTCACCAGAAACAGCCAACACCGGGGAGCTGTTTTTT
CASSPETANTGELFF